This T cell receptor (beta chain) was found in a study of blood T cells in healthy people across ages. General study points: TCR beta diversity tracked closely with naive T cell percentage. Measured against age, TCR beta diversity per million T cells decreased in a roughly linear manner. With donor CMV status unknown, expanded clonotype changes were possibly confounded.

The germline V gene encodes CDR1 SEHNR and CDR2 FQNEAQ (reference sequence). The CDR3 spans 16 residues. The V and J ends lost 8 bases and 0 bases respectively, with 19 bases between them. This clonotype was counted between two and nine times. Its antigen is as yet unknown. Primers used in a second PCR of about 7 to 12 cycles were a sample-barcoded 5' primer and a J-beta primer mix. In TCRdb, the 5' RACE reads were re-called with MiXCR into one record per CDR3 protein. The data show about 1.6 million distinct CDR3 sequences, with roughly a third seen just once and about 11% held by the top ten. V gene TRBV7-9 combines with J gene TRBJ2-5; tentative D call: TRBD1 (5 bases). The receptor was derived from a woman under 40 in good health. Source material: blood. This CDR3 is CASCLGWTSYQETQYF. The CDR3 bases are TGTGCCAGCTGCCTCGGCTGGACATCCTACCAAGAGACCCAGTACTTC.